The rows below give T cell receptor beta chains drawn from one sample of a study of shared clonotypes between healthy human individuals. Measured with immunoSEQ multiplex PCR; TCRdb has only the in-frame clones, and not every one. This repertoire shows some 1,900,000 clones, about 95% found once; its top ten account for 1.2%. The sample taken for sequencing was naive CD8+ T cells sorted from blood. Receptors were obtained from a young man in good health. The CDR3 runs from the conserved cysteine through the conserved F or W. Fields, in order: J gene, clone size, V gene, D gene, CDR3 protein, CDR3 DNA. D genes are given only for firm matches. For some rows the clone size is stated as once, few or many, or as a class when expanded; others skip it.

TRBJ1-2,-,TRBV4-1,-,CASNQLGHSDGYTF,TGCGCCAGCAACCAACTGGGACACTCCGATGGCTACACCTTC
TRBJ2-3,-,TRBV9,TRBD1,CASSDGTGLVGSSTDTQYF,TGTGCCAGCAGCGATGGGACAGGTTTGGTGGGAAGTAGCACAGATACGCAGTATTTT
TRBJ1-1,-,TRBV7-9,-,CAISQENTEAFF,TGTGCCATCTCACAGGAGAACACTGAAGCTTTCTTT
TRBJ2-7,-,TRBV30,-,CAWRLKNYEQYF,TGTGCCTGGAGACTGAAAAACTACGAGCAGTACTTC
TRBJ1-4,-,TRBV5-6,-,CASSSTGNEKLFF,TGTGCCAGCAGCTCAACGGGTAATGAAAAACTGTTTTTT
TRBJ2-1,-,TRBV28,-,CASSARGLDEQFF,TGTGCCAGCAGTGCGCGTGGGTTGGATGAGCAGTTCTTC
TRBJ1-1,-,TRBV6-5,-,CASSSHLGTEAFF,TGTGCCAGCAGTTCCCATCTGGGCACTGAAGCTTTCTTT
TRBJ1-1,-,TRBV5-8,-,CASWDEAFF,TGTGCGTCCTGGGACGAAGCTTTCTTT
TRBJ2-7,-,TRBV27,-,CASSYRWGYEQYF,TGTGCCAGCAGTTATCGCTGGGGGTACGAGCAGTACTTC
TRBJ2-7,-,TRBV13,TRBD1,CASSSPDRVDQYF,TGTGCCAGCAGCTCACCTGACAGGGTTGATCAGTACTTC
TRBJ2-7,-,TRBV4-3,-,CASSQDHNDAVQYEQYF,TGCGCCAGCAGCCAAGACCACAATGACGCGGTTCAATACGAGCAGTACTTC
TRBJ1-5,-,TRBV7-9,TRBD1,CASSLQGVEPQHF,TGTGCCAGCAGCTTACAGGGGGTTGAGCCCCAGCATTTT
TRBJ2-5,-,TRBV4-1,TRBD2,CASSQNAGAGEDLETQYF,TGCGCCAGCAGCCAAAATGCGGGAGCGGGGGAGGATTTAGAGACCCAGTACTTC
TRBJ2-1,-,TRBV5-6,-,CASKSDYEYNEQFF,TGTGCCAGCAAATCGGACTATGAATACAATGAGCAGTTCTTC
TRBJ1-6,-,TRBV27,-,CASCLSSYNSPLHF,TGTGCCAGCTGCTTAAGCTCCTATAATTCACCCCTCCACTTT
TRBJ1-1,-,TRBV7-6,-,CASSLGDSYPRNTEAFF,TGTGCCAGCAGCTTAGGAGACAGTTACCCGAGGAACACTGAAGCTTTCTTT
TRBJ2-7,-,TRBV2,-,CASSVGQSYEQYF,TGTGCCAGCAGCGTAGGACAGAGCTACGAGCAGTACTTC
TRBJ2-7,-,TRBV27,TRBD2,CASSPLNLAGDIIDEQYF,TGTGCCAGCAGTCCCCTCAATCTAGCGGGAGACATTATCGACGAGCAGTACTTC
TRBJ2-3,-,TRBV7-9,TRBD1,CASSTPPQDRGLTDTQYF,TGTGCCAGCAGCACCCCACCCCAGGACAGGGGGCTCACAGATACGCAGTATTTT
TRBJ2-5,-,TRBV28,TRBD2,CASSLSSGGDLETQYF,TGTGCCAGCAGTTTGAGTAGCGGGGGGGATTTGGAGACCCAGTACTTC
TRBJ2-7,-,TRBV7-8,TRBD1,CASSSPVRGHYEQYF,TGTGCCAGCAGCTCCCCGGTCAGGGGGCATTACGAGCAGTACTTC
TRBJ2-5,once,TRBV6-5,TRBD1,CASRAGTGMETQYF,TGTGCCAGCAGGGCGGGGACAGGGATGGAGACCCAGTACTTC
TRBJ1-1,-,TRBV5-1,-,CASSFTPSNTEAFF,TGCGCCAGCAGCTTCACCCCATCGAACACTGAAGCTTTCTTT
TRBJ1-1,-,TRBV15,-,CATSRDHLSSGAEDTEAFF,TGTGCCACCAGCAGAGATCACCTCTCATCGGGGGCGGAGGACACTGAAGCTTTCTTT
TRBJ2-7,-,TRBV6-5,-,CASSYPSGDEQYF,TGTGCCAGCAGTTACCCCTCCGGTGACGAGCAGTACTTC
TRBJ1-1,-,TRBV4-1,-,CASSPGWPTNTEAFF,TGCGCCAGCAGCCCAGGGTGGCCGACGAACACTGAAGCTTTCTTT
TRBJ2-5,-,TRBV6-1,TRBD2,CASSGGRVGSQETQYF,TGTGCCAGCAGTGGCGGGAGAGTCGGGAGCCAAGAGACCCAGTACTTC
TRBJ2-7,few,TRBV9,TRBD1,CASSLGTGSSYEQYF,TGTGCCAGCAGCCTTGGGACAGGGAGCTCCTACGAGCAGTACTTC
TRBJ2-7,once,TRBV19,-,CASSIIWGHEQYF,TGTGCCAGTAGTATCATTTGGGGCCACGAGCAGTACTTC
TRBJ1-4,-,TRBV5-4,TRBD1,CASSLGTGGYEKLFF,TGTGCCAGCAGCTTGGGGACAGGGGGGTATGAAAAACTGTTTTTT
TRBJ2-1,-,TRBV4-1,-,CASSPVKAYNEQFF,TGCGCCAGCAGCCCAGTCAAAGCCTACAATGAGCAGTTCTTC
TRBJ2-7,-,TRBV30,TRBD2,CAWSLVAGSYEQYF,TGTGCCTGGAGTTTGGTAGCGGGTTCCTACGAGCAGTACTTC
TRBJ2-1,-,TRBV5-1,-,CASSLSLELSNEQFF,TGCGCCAGCAGCTTGAGCCTGGAGTTATCCAATGAGCAGTTCTTC
TRBJ1-1,-,TRBV6-6,-,CASSYEGWGTEAFF,TGTGCCAGCAGTTACGAGGGCTGGGGCACTGAAGCTTTCTTT
TRBJ2-7,-,TRBV27,-,CASSSLAVEGPSLEQYF,TGTGCCAGCAGTTCCCTCGCGGTGGAAGGGCCTTCATTGGAGCAGTACTTC
TRBJ1-2,-,TRBV6-5,TRBD1,CASSYTQTGSGYTF,TGTGCCAGCAGTTACACCCAGACAGGGTCCGGCTACACCTTC
TRBJ2-7,-,TRBV5-1,TRBD1,CASSQTGEVGYEQYF,TGCGCCAGCAGCCAGACAGGGGAGGTTGGCTACGAGCAGTACTTC
TRBJ2-5,-,TRBV6-5,-,CASSYESISGAQYF,TGTGCCAGCAGTTACGAATCGATTTCGGGGGCCCAGTACTTC
TRBJ2-1,-,TRBV6-1,-,CASSEVASSSYNEQFF,TGTGCCAGCAGTGAAGTCGCTAGCAGCTCCTACAATGAGCAGTTCTTC
TRBJ2-2,-,TRBV2,-,CASNLSGELFF,TGTGCCAGCAATCTAAGCGGGGAGCTGTTTTTT
TRBJ1-2,-,TRBV9,-,CASSVDDLGVYGYTF,TGTGCCAGCAGCGTGGACGACTTGGGGGTCTATGGCTACACCTTC
TRBJ2-7,-,TRBV18,-,CASSPPGITYEQYF,TGTGCCAGCTCACCACCAGGGATAACCTACGAGCAGTACTTC
TRBJ2-7,-,TRBV5-8,-,CASSLGVREQYF,TGTGCCAGCAGCCTCGGGGTCCGCGAGCAGTACTTC
TRBJ2-1,-,TRBV4-1,TRBD2,CASSQLAGGYNEQFF,TGCGCCAGCAGCCAGCTAGCGGGAGGGTATAATGAGCAGTTCTTC
TRBJ1-2,-,TRBV6-5,-,CASSDRIYGYTF,TGTGCCAGCAGTGATCGTATCTATGGCTACACCTTC
TRBJ2-2,-,TRBV5-1,TRBD2,CASSWELAGDTGELFF,TGCGCCAGCAGCTGGGAACTAGCGGGAGACACCGGGGAGCTGTTTTTT